This TCR beta chain was captured in a study of neurological immune-mediated disorders. Regarding the study as a whole: CDR3 amino acid sequences found in expanded clones were never shared across subjects, suggesting private repertoires in all groups. HTLV-1-associated myelopathy ranked highest for TCR clonal expansion and multiple sclerosis lowest, beneath healthy controls.

Germline lookup yields CDR1 DFQATT and CDR2 SNEGSKA (reference sequence). The CDR3 sequence is 16 residues long. J lost 5 bases, V lost 5 bases, and 13 bases had no gene match. TCRdb redid the calling of the 5' RACE reads with MiXCR, one entry per CDR3 protein. Seen here are 65,000 to 85,000 distinct CDR3 sequences, 3.2% observed once, and the top ten hold more than 4%. This clonotype was seen many times. Its antigen is currently unknown. Sequencing was carried out using PBMCs. This TCR was sampled from a woman aged 50 to 65 with multiple sclerosis. The V and J genes are TRBV20-1 and TRBJ2-1; the match to TRBD2 covers 9 bases. This CDR3 reads CSARRVGLASNNEQFF. The CDR3 nucleotides read TGCAGTGCTCGAAGAGTAGGACTAGCGTCCAACAATGAGCAGTTCTTC.